This TCR beta chain was captured in a study of response to subunit inactivated influenza vaccine. Regarding the study as a whole: Each seasonal influenza vaccination, the authors suggested, recruits few new T cells.

TCRdb reprocessed the RT-PCR reads via MiXCR and lists one record per CDR3 protein. Altogether fewer than 800,000 distinct CDR3 sequences are present, approximately 15% being singletons, with the ten largest covering around 10%. This CDR3 spans 14 amino acids. V shed 2 bases and J 5 bases; nucleotides not matched to a gene: 4. The V gene's germline CDR1 is DFQATT and CDR2 SNEGSKA (reference sequence). Concerning this clonotype itself: Its cognate antigen is unknown.

This specimen consisted of PBMCs from blood, obtained roughly 13 days after vaccination. The chain links TRBV20-1 to TRBJ1-5; 9 bases match TRBD1. This TCR was sampled from a man between 50 and 59 years old who received an inactivated influenza vaccine. CDR3 sequence reads: CSARRGQGHQPQHF. DNA for the CDR3: TGCAGTGCTAGACGGGGACAGGGTCATCAGCCCCAGCATTTT.